The clone carrying this T cell receptor beta chain was detected a few times. Its antigen is as yet unknown. The junction departs from the called germline gene at one end, perhaps through a read error. The data are from a study of tumor and adjacent non-tumor tissue in lung cancer. The template was RNA from unsorted bulk tissue. Between August and November 2014, newly diagnosed, chemotherapy-naive lung cancer patients underwent thoracic surgery in China. CDR1 and CDR2 from the germline V gene are MNHNS and SASEGT. The CDR3 contains 16 residues. General study findings and limits: Normal lung showed higher cumulative top 100 clone frequency than tumor. Tumor TCR diversity, when higher, was linked to shorter survival. TCR diversity was significantly greater in tumor than normal lung tissue.

A modified ARM-PCR protocol with three rounds of nested PCR amplified TCRbeta. From the multiplex PCR reads, TCRdb called clonotypes with MiXCR, one entry per CDR3 protein. Among approximately 65,000 distinct CDR3 sequences listed, roughly 56% were seen once. Sequencing used lung tumor tissue. The chain couples TRBV6-1 to TRBJ1-5, with D unresolved. This clonotype was sampled from a man in his fifties or sixties with non-small cell lung cancer. CDR3 nucleotide sequence: TGTGCCAGCAGTAAAGACTGGCCAGGCAACAATCAGCTCCAGCATTTT. This gives the protein CASSKDWPGNNQLQHF.